One T cell receptor (beta chain) is described in this entry. This record comes from a study of shared clonotypes between healthy human individuals. Naive CD8 cells lacked CD45RO, underwent positive selection for CCR7 and left out terminally differentiated effector memory CD45RA+ cells. Only in-frame clones appear in the TCRdb table, and some are missing; sequencing was by immunoSEQ multiplex PCR. Of about 1,800,000 clones in the sample, approximately 95% were seen once. The germline gives CDR1 LNHDA, CDR2 SQIVND (reference sequence). Trimming pared 4 bases from V and 10 bases from J, leaving 17 bases between. This CDR3 comprises 15 residues.

The receptor was derived from a man younger than 30 in good health. What was sequenced was naive CD8+ T cells sorted from blood. The rearrangement joins TRBV19 to TRBJ1-6; possibly TRBD1 for D (5 bases). DNA of the CDR3: TGTGCCAGTAGTACCGGGGGACGGGACGTCTCACCCCTCCACTTT. Its translation is CASSTGGRDVSPLHF.